This T cell receptor (beta chain) was sequenced during a study of T cells in Graves' hyperthyroidism and ophthalmopathy. What was amplified from RNA transcripts were TCR beta CDR3 regions. HTBI primers were the set used in a first-round RT-PCR of the TCR CDR3. TCRdb re-called the multiplex PCR reads through MiXCR, storing one row per CDR3 protein. The sample consists of approximately 350,000 distinct CDR3 sequences, 12% to 15% of them appearing once. Germline V gene sequence: CDR1 MGHRA, CDR2 YSYEKL. The ends were cut back, 6 bases at V and 3 bases at J, with 17 bases in the middle. This CDR3 has 15 amino acids. The diagnostic basis comprised clinical symptoms, serum thyroxine and TRAb, thyroid ultrasound and orbital computed tomography.

The TCR comes from a woman aged 55-70 years with Graves' ophthalmopathy. The chain employs TRBV4-1 and TRBJ1-1; D may be TRBD1 (6 bases). The sequencing sample was made of blood. The CDR3 here is CASSRQQGRDTEAFF. The CDR3 DNA sequence: TGCGCCAGCAGTCGTCAACAGGGTAGGGACACTGAAGCTTTCTTT.